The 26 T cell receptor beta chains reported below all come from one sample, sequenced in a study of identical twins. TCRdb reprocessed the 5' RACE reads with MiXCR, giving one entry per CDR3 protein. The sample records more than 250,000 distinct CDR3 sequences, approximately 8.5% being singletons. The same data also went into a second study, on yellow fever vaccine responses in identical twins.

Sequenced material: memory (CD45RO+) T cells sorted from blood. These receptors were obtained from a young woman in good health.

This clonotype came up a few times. For the CDR3, the DNA is TGTGCCAGCAGTTACGTTGCGGGAGGGTCAGATACGCAGTATTTT. Amino acids: CASSYVAGGSDTQYF. The rearrangement uses TRBV6-5 and TRBJ2-3; 9 bases align to TRBD2. The J segment lost 4 bases and the V segment lost 2 bases, leaving 4 bases of the junction unmatched. Per germline, CDR1 MNHEY and CDR2 SVGAGI. This CDR3 region has 15 residues.

The CDR3 nucleotides read TGTGCCAGCAGCTCGGGACTAGCGGGACCGACGGAGTCCTACGAGCAGTACTTC. Translation gives CASSSGLAGPTESYEQYF. The chain employs TRBV7-3 and TRBJ2-7, with 13 positions matching TRBD2. Germline V gives CDR1 SGHTA, CDR2 FQGTGA. With 4 bases clipped from V and 1 base from J, the junction kept 10 bases outside the gene matches. The CDR3 totals 18 residues.

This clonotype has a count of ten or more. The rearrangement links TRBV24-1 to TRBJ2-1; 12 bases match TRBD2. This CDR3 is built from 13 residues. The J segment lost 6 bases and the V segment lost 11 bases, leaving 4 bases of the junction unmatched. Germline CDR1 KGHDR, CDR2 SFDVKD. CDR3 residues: CASGTSGRNEQFF. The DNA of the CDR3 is TGTGCCAGCGGGACTAGCGGGCGCAATGAGCAGTTCTTC.

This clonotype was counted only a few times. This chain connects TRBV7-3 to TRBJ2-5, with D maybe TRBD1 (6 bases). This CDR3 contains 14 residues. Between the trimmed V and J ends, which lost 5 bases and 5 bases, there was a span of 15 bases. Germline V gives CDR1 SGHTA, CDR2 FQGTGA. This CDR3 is CASSPGTLEETQYF. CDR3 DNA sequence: TGTGCCAGCAGCCCCGGGACACTTGAGGAGACCCAGTACTTC.

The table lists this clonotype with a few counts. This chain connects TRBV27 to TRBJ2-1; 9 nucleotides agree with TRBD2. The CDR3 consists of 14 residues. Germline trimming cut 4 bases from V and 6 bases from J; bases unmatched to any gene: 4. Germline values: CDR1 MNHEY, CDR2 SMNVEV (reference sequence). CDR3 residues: CASSSGLARNEQFF. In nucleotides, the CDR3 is TGTGCCAGCAGTTCCGGACTAGCGCGCAATGAGCAGTTCTTC.

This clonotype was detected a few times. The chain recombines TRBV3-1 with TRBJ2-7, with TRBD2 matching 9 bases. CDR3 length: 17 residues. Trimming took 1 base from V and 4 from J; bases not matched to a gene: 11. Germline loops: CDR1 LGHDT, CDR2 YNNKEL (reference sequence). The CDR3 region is CASSQVSLAGRGYEQYF. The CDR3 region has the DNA TGTGCCAGCAGCCAAGTGTCCCTAGCGGGACGCGGATACGAGCAGTACTTC.

Here the CDR3 reads CASSFQGSYNSPLHF. As DNA, the CDR3 is TGTGCCAGCAGCTTCCAGGGGTCCTATAATTCACCCCTCCACTTT. The chain carries TRBV5-4 and TRBJ1-6; TRBD1 is a possible D gene (6 bases). The germline V gene encodes CDR1 SGHNT and CDR2 YYREEE (reference sequence). V was clipped by 2 bases and J by 1 base, with 7 bases between them. The CDR3 contains 15 residues. The full variable domain, its missing parts supplied by reference TRBV5-4 and TRBJ1-6, is ETGVTQSPTHLIKTRGQQVTLRCSSQSGHNTVSWYQQALGQGPQFIFQYYREEENGRGNFPPRFSGLQFPNYSSELNVNALELDDSALYLCASSFQGSYNSPLHFGNGTRLTVT.

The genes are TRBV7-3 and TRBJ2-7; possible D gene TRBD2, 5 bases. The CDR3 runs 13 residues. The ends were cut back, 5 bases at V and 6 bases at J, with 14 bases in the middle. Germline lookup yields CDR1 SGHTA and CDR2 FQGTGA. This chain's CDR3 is CASSLSQSGEQYF. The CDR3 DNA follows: TGTGCCAGCAGCCTGAGTCAAAGCGGCGAGCAGTACTTC.

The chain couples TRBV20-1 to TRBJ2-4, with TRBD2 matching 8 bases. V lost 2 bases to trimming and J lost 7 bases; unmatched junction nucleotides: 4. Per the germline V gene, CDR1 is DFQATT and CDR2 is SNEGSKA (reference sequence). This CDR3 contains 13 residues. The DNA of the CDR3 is TGCAGTGCTAGAATAGCGGGGTTCAACATTCAGTACTTC. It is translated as CSARIAGFNIQYF.

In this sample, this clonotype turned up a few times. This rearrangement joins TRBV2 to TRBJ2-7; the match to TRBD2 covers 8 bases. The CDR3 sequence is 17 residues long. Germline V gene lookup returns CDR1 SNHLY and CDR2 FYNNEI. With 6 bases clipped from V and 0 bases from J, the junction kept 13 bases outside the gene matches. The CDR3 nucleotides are TGTGCCAGCAGGCCGGGACTAGAACGATTGAGCTCCTACGAGCAGTACGTC. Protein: CASRPGLERLSSYEQYV.

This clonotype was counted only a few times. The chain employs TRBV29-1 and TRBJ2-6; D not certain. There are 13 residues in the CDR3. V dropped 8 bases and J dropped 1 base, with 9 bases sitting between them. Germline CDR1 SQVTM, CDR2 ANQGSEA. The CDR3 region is CSIAGSGANVLTF. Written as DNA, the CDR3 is TGCAGCATAGCTGGGTCTGGGGCCAACGTCCTGACTTTC.

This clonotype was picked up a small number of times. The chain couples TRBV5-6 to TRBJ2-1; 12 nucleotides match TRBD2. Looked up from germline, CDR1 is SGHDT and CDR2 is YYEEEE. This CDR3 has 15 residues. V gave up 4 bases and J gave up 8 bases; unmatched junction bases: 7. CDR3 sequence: CASSPRTSGIYEQFF. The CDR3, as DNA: TGTGCCAGCAGCCCTAGGACTAGCGGGATATATGAGCAGTTCTTC.

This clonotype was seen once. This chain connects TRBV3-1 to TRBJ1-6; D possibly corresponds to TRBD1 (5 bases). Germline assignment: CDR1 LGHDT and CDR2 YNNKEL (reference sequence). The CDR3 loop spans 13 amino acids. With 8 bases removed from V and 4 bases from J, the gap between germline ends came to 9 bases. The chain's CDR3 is CASGTEYNSPLHF. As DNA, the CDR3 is TGTGCCAGCGGGACGGAATATAATTCACCCCTCCACTTT.

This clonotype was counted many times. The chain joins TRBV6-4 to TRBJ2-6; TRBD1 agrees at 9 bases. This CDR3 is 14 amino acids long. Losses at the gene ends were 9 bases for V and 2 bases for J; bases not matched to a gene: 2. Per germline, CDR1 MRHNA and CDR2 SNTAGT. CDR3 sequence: CASRQGAGANVLTF. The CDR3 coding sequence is TGTGCCAGTAGACAGGGGGCTGGGGCCAACGTCCTGACTTTC.

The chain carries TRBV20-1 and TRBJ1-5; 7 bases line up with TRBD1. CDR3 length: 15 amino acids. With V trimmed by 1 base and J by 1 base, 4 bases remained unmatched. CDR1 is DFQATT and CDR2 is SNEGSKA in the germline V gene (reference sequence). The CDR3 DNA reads TGCAGTGCTAGAGTAGGGGGCAAGAGCAATCAGCCCCAGCATTTT. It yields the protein CSARVGGKSNQPQHF.

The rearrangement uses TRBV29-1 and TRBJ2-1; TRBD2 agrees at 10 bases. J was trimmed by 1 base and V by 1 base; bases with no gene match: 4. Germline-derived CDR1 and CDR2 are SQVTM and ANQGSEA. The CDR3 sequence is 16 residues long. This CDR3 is CSVEGTSGNSYNEQFF. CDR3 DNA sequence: TGCAGCGTTGAAGGAACTAGCGGGAATTCCTACAATGAGCAGTTCTTC.

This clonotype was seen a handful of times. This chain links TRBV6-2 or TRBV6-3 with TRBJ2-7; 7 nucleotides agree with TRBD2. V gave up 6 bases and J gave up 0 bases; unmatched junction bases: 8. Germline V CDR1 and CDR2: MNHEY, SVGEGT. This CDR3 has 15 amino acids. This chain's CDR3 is CASSGLGFFSYEQYF. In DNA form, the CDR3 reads TGTGCCAGCAGCGGACTAGGATTCTTCTCCTACGAGCAGTACTTC.

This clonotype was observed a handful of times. CDR3 loop: CASSLRQGGGQPQHF. CDR3 nucleotide sequence: TGTGCCAGCAGCTTAAGGCAGGGTGGAGGGCAGCCCCAGCATTTT. The J gene is TRBJ1-5, the V gene TRBV7-2; perhaps TRBD1 as D (5 bases). The length of the CDR3 is 15 residues. With 2 bases removed from V and 7 bases from J, the gap between germline ends came to 15 bases. From germline, CDR1 is SGHTA and CDR2 FQGNSA.

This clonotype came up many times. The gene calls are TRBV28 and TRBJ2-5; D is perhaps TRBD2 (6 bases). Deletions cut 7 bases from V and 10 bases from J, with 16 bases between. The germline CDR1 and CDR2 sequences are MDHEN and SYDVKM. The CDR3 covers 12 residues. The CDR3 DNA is TGTGCCAGCAAACGACCGACTAGTCTCCAGTACTTC. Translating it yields CASKRPTSLQYF.

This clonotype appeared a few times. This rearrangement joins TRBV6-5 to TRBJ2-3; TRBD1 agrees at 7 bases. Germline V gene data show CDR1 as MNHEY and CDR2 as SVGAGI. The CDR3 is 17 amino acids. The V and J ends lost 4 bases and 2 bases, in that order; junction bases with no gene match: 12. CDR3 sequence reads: CASSSHTPTGYTDTQYF. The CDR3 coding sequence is TGTGCCAGCAGTTCCCACACGCCGACAGGGTACACAGATACGCAGTATTTT.

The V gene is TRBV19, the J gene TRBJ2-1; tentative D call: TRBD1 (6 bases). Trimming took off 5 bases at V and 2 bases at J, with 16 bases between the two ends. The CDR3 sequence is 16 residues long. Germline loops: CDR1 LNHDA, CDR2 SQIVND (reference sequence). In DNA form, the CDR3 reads TGTGCCAGTAGTCCCACCGGGACACCTACCTACAATGAGCAGTTCTTC. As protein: CASSPTGTPTYNEQFF.

In nucleotides, the CDR3 is TGCAGTGCTTTTGACACCCACTATGGCTACACCTTC. Translated, it gives CSAFDTHYGYTF. The V call is TRBV20-1, the J call TRBJ1-2; D gene uncertain. The V gene lost 5 bases and the J gene lost 3 bases, with 10 bases spanning the gap. Germline assignment: CDR1 DFQATT and CDR2 SNEGSKA (reference sequence). This CDR3 spans 12 amino acids.

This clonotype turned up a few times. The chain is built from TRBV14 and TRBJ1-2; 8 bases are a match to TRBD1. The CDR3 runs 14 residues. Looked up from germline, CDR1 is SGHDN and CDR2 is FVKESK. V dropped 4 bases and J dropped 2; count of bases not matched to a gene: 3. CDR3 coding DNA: TGTGCCAGCAGCCCCCACAGGGGGAACTATGGCTACACCTTC. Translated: CASSPHRGNYGYTF.

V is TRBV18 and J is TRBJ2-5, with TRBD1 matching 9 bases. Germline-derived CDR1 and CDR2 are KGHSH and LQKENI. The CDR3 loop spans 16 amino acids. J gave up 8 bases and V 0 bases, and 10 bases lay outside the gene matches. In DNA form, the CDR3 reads TGTGCCAGCTCACCACCCACAGGGGGCCGTCGAAATACCCAGTACTTC. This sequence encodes CASSPPTGGRRNTQYF.

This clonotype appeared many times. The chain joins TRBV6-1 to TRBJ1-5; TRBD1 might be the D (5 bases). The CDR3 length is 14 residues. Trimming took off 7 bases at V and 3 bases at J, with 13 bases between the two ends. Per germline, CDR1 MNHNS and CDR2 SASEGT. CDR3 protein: CASNEGSHNQPQHF. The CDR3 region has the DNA TGTGCCAGCAACGAGGGGAGCCACAATCAGCCCCAGCATTTT.

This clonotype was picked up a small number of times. The CDR3 DNA reads TGTGCCAGCGGGGGAAACACCATATATTTT. Its translation is CASGGNTIYF. This chain uses TRBV7-9 with TRBJ1-3; no clear D. V was clipped by 8 bases and J by 4 bases, with 3 bases between them. The CDR3 is 10 residues long. Germline assignment: CDR1 SEHNR and CDR2 FQNEAQ (reference sequence).